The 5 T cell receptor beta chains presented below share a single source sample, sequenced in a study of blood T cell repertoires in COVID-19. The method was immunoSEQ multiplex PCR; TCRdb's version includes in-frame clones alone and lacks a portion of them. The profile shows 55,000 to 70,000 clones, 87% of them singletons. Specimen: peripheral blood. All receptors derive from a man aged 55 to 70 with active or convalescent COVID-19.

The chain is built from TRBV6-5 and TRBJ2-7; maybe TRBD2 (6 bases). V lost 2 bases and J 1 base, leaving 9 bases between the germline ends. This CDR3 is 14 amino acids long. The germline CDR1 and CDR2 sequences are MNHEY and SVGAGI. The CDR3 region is CASSYGRGSYEQYF. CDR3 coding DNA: TGTGCCAGCAGTTACGGTCGGGGGTCCTACGAGCAGTACTTC.

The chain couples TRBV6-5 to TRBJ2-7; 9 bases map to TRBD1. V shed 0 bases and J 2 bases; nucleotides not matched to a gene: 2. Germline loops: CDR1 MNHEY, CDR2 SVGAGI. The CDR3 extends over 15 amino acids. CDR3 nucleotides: TGTGCCAGCAGTTACTCGGGACAGGGCACCTACGAGCAGTACTTC. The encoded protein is CASSYSGQGTYEQYF.

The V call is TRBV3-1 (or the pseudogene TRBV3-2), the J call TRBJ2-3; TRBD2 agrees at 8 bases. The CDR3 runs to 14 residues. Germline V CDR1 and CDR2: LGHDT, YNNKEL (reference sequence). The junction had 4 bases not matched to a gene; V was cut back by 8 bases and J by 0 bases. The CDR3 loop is CASGSGASTDTQYF. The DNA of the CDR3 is TGTGCCAGCGGTAGCGGGGCTAGCACAGATACGCAGTATTTT.

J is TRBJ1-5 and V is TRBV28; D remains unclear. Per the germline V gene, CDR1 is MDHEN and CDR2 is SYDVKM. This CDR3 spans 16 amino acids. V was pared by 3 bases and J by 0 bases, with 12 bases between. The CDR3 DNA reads TGTGCCAGCAGTTTCGCCTGGGCAGGTAGCAATCAGCCCCAGCATTTT. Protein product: CASSFAWAGSNQPQHF.

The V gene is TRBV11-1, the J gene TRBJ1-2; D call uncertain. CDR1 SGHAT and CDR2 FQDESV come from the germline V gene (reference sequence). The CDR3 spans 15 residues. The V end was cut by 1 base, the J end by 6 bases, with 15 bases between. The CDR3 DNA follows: TGTGCCAGCAGCTTAGGTAGCAGTATCGGTAATGGCTACACCTTC. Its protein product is CASSLGSSIGNGYTF. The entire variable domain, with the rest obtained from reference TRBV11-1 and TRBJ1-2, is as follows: EAEVAQSPRYKITEKSQAVAFWCDPISGHATLYWYRQILGQGPELLVQFQDESVVDDSQLPKDRFSAERLKGVDSTLKIQPAELGDSAMYLCASSLGSSIGNGYTFGSGTRLTVV.